The clone carrying this T cell receptor beta chain has a handful of counts. Its target is not known. Each of the donors was a healthy bone marrow donor. CDR1 is ENHRY, CDR2 SYGVKD, per germline. V lost 3 bases and J lost 0; bases outside the gene matches: 9. The CDR3 is 19 residues long. This sample is part of a study of cytomegalovirus exposure and HLA in healthy donors. Findings and caveats of the study: Associated with cytomegalovirus, according to the listing, were 150 to 200 TCR beta chains. A few V segments could not be told apart, such as TRBV6-2 and TRBV6-3, and were left out.

Researchers ran the PCR with 60 Vbeta and 13 Jbeta primers. Assay used: immunoSEQ multiplex PCR; TCRdb lists only in-frame clones, some missing. The table has around 150,000 clones, roughly three quarters seen once. Sample: PBMCs. The chain couples TRBV10-3 to TRBJ2-3; 13 nucleotides line up with TRBD2. This receptor was identified in a man younger than 35 in good health and CMV-seropositive. CDR3 sequence reads: CAISEALAGGVSSTDTQYF. CDR3 nucleotide sequence: TGTGCCATCAGTGAAGCACTAGCGGGAGGGGTCTCTAGCACAGATACGCAGTATTTT.